The 5 T cell receptor beta chains presented below share a single source sample, sequenced in a study of T-cell reconstitution after alpha-beta-depleted transplantation in children. For TCRbeta, the library was prepared with unique molecular identifiers. TCRdb used MiXCR to reprocess the PCR reads, holding one entry per CDR3 protein. The sample includes about 300,000 distinct CDR3 sequences, around 10% of them seen just once. The sample here was PBMCs, taken before TCRalphabeta/CD19-depleted stem cell transplant. Every receptor here comes from a boy under two years old with acute myeloid leukemia, due to receive a stem cell transplant.

Turning to this clonotype: One end of the junction varies from germline; a read error may be responsible. This chain links TRBV6-5 with TRBJ2-5; D remains unclear. CDR1 is MNHEY and CDR2 is SVGAGI in the germline V gene. CDR3 length: 12 amino acids. This CDR3 is CATATSQETHYF. CDR3 nucleotide sequence: TGTGCCACCGCGACGTCCCAAGAGACCCATTACTTC.

The sample holds many counts of this clonotype. The chain employs TRBV5-1 and TRBJ2-5; 8 bases line up with TRBD2. After removal of 4 bases from V and 5 bases from J, the junction contained 7 bases not matched to a gene. Germline-derived CDR1 and CDR2 are SGHRS and YFSETQ. The CDR3 consists of 14 residues. The CDR3 DNA follows: TGCGCCAGCAGCATGGGACTAGTTGCGGAGACCCAGTACTTC. As protein: CASSMGLVAETQYF.

This clonotype was detected only a few times. The chain recombines TRBV5-5 with TRBJ1-3; D unclear. V gave up 1 base and J gave up 0 bases, with 8 bases separating them. The CDR3 length is 15 residues. CDR1 is SGHKS and CDR2 is YYEKEE in the germline V gene (reference sequence). CDR3 loop: CASSLTPNSGNTIYF. DNA for the CDR3: TGTGCCAGCAGCTTGACACCGAACTCTGGAAACACCATATATTTT.

This clonotype occurred a few times. The CDR3 sequence is CASSLSADGRTEAFF. The CDR3 DNA is TGTGCCAGCAGCTTGTCCGCGGACGGACGGACTGAAGCTTTCTTT. The gene calls are TRBV7-3 and TRBJ1-1; D gene ambiguous. The CDR3 is 15 residues long. The V end was cut by 3 bases, the J end by 5 bases, with 16 bases between. The V gene's germline CDR1 is SGHTA and CDR2 FQGTGA.

This clonotype was found many times. The chain employs TRBV28 and TRBJ2-5; 13 bases match TRBD2. V lost 0 bases to trimming and J lost 2 bases; unmatched junction nucleotides: 0. Germline V CDR1 and CDR2: MDHEN, SYDVKM. The CDR3 runs to 16 residues. Here the CDR3 DNA reads TGTGCCAGCAGTTTATGGACTAGCGGGGGGCAAGAGACCCAGTACTTC. Encoded protein: CASSLWTSGGQETQYF.